Below are 30 T cell receptor beta chains sequenced from a single sample in a study of blood T cell repertoires in COVID-19. Measured with immunoSEQ multiplex PCR; TCRdb has only the in-frame clones, and not every one. Of roughly 250,000 clones in the sample, approximately 91% are singletons; the top ten hold 2.3%. Source material: PBMCs or T cells enriched from blood (not recorded which). Receptor source: a middle-aged woman with acute COVID-19.

This sequence joins TRBV30 and TRBJ1-6; TRBD1 matches at 8 bases. V lost 3 bases to trimming and J lost 0 bases; unmatched junction nucleotides: 10. Germline V gene lookup returns CDR1 GTSNPN and CDR2 SVGIG (reference sequence). This CDR3 spans 18 amino acids. CDR3 protein: CAWSPGTGLSSYNSPLHF. CDR3 DNA sequence: TGTGCCTGGAGCCCCGGGACAGGATTAAGCTCCTATAATTCACCCCTCCACTTT.

With regard to this clone: The junction shows a germline mismatch at one end, possibly a read error. V usage is TRBV7-9 and J usage is TRBJ2-3; maybe TRBD2 (6 bases). Per the germline V gene, CDR1 is SEHNR and CDR2 is FQNEAQ (reference sequence). This CDR3 is built from 16 residues. In DNA form, the CDR3 reads TGTGCCAGCAGCGTAGCTTCCGGGGGAAGCACAGATACGCAGTATTTT. As protein: CASSVASGGSTDTQYF.

The chain links TRBV7-6 to TRBJ1-5; unclear D gene. Germline V gene data show CDR1 as SGHVS and CDR2 as FNYEAQ. The length of the CDR3 is 13 residues. V was pared by 4 bases and J by 3 bases, with 7 bases between. The CDR3 DNA is TGTGCCAGCAGCTATGACTACAATCAGCCCCAGCATTTT. Its protein product is CASSYDYNQPQHF.

V and J are TRBV6-4 and TRBJ1-5; D might be TRBD1 (6 bases). Germline V CDR1 and CDR2: MRHNA, SNTAGT. V was cut by 3 bases and J by 2 bases, with 17 bases left in between. The CDR3 is 17 residues long. Here the CDR3 reads CASSELQGGEGNQPQHF. The DNA of the CDR3 is TGTGCCAGCAGTGAATTACAGGGAGGGGAAGGCAATCAGCCCCAGCATTTT.

The chain couples TRBV5-1 to TRBJ2-6; possible D gene TRBD2, 6 bases. V shed 2 bases and J shed 2 bases, with 11 bases lying between them. This CDR3 contains 16 residues. Germline CDR1 reads SGHRS; CDR2 reads YFSETQ. The DNA of the CDR3 is TGCGCCAGCAGCTTCTCAGGAGGGACTGGGGCCAACGTCCTGACTTTC. Translating gives CASSFSGGTGANVLTF. The complete variable domain, with remaining parts taken from reference TRBV5-1 and TRBJ2-6, reads KAGVTQTPRYLIKTRGQQVTLSCSPISGHRSVSWYQQTPGQGLQFLFEYFSETQRNKGNFPGRFSGRQFSNSRSEMNVSTLELGDSALYLCASSFSGGTGANVLTFGAGSRLTVL.

V and J are TRBV5-6 and TRBJ2-1, with 7 bases aligning to TRBD2. With V trimmed by 5 bases and J by 8 bases, 10 bases remained unmatched. The CDR3 is 14 amino acids. Germline V lookup: CDR1 SGHDT, CDR2 YYEEEE. The CDR3 protein is CASSPGLGGYEQFF. CDR3 bases: TGTGCCAGCAGTCCTGGACTAGGAGGATATGAGCAGTTCTTC.

The CDR3 is CASSYPLAGATDTQYF. The DNA for the CDR3 is TGTGCCAGCAGTTACCCTCTAGCGGGGGCCACAGATACGCAGTATTTT. The chain carries TRBV6-2 or TRBV6-3 and TRBJ2-3, with 10 bases matching TRBD2. Looked up from germline, CDR1 is MNHEY and CDR2 is SVGEGT. The CDR3 extends over 16 amino acids. The ends lost 2 bases at V and 2 bases at J; junction bases unmatched: 4.

J is TRBJ1-4 and V is TRBV18; no reliable D call. V lost 8 bases, J lost 0 bases, and 10 bases lay in between. This CDR3 has 14 amino acids. The germline V gene has CDR1 KGHSH and CDR2 LQKENI. The CDR3 DNA sequence: TGTGCCAGCGCCTGGGAGGCAACTAATGAAAAACTGTTTTTT. Translation: CASAWEATNEKLFF.

The J gene is TRBJ2-7, the V gene TRBV7-9; 8 positions match TRBD1. Germline CDR1 and CDR2: SEHNR and FQNEAQ (reference sequence). The CDR3 totals 15 residues. Trimming cost V 5 bases and J 3 bases; bases outside gene matches: 9. CDR3 nucleotide sequence: TGTGCCAGCAGCGCCCGGGACAGGAACCTCTACGAGCAGTACTTC. It specifies CASSARDRNLYEQYF.

This clone occurred once. Here the CDR3 reads CASSQRGEQFF. In DNA, the CDR3 is TGTGCCAGCAGCCAGCGGGGAGAGCAGTTCTTC. V usage is TRBV12-3 or TRBV12-4 and J usage is TRBJ2-1; 7 bases align to TRBD2. This CDR3 spans 11 amino acids. J gave up 10 bases and V 6 bases, and 3 bases lay outside the gene matches.

The chain carries TRBV6-5 and TRBJ1-5, with 7 bases fitting TRBD1. This CDR3 has 15 residues. Germline V CDR1 and CDR2: MNHEY, SVGAGI. The trim removed 6 bases at V and 0 bases at J, leaving 5 bases unmatched. The CDR3 reads CASSKGQYSNQPQHF. CDR3 sequence (DNA): TGTGCCAGCAGCAAGGGACAGTATAGCAATCAGCCCCAGCATTTT.

V is TRBV13 and J is TRBJ2-7; 10 nucleotides line up with TRBD1. Germline CDR1 and CDR2: PRHDT and FYEKMQ (reference sequence). The CDR3 is made up of 17 amino acids. The V segment lost 5 bases and the J segment 4 bases; nucleotides outside the gene matches: 14. CDR3 region: CASSPPREGDRGYEQYF. CDR3 coding DNA: TGTGCCAGCAGCCCTCCGAGGGAGGGGGACAGGGGATACGAGCAGTACTTC.

The chain has TRBV9 and TRBJ2-7, with TRBD1 as a possible D gene (6 bases). Between the trimmed V and J ends, which lost 3 bases and 4 bases, there was a span of 17 bases. This CDR3 region has 15 residues. The germline V gene has CDR1 SGDLS and CDR2 YYNGEE. The CDR3 loop is CASSAAGTSVYEQYF. The CDR3 region has the DNA TGTGCCAGCAGCGCCGCCGGGACATCGGTTTACGAGCAGTACTTC. Full variable domain (outside the CDR3, taken from reference TRBV9 and TRBJ2-7): DSGVTQTPKHLITATGQRVTLRCSPRSGDLSVYWYQQSLDQGLQFLIQYYNGEERAKGNILERFSAQQFPDLHSELNLSSLELGDSALYFCASSAAGTSVYEQYFGPGTRLTVT.

The chain has TRBV11-3 and TRBJ2-7; D may be TRBD2 (5 bases). The CDR3 covers 13 residues. Germline CDR1 reads SGHNT; CDR2 reads YENEEA. Trimming took 1 base from V and 1 from J, leaving 5 bases between them. The CDR3 loop is CASSLAGSYEQYF. The CDR3 region has the DNA TGTGCCAGCAGCTTAGCGGGATCCTACGAGCAGTACTTC.

The V and J genes are TRBV19 and TRBJ2-1; 7 bases align to TRBD2. CDR1 is LNHDA and CDR2 is SQIVND in the germline V gene (reference sequence). The V segment lost 6 bases and the J segment 0 bases; nucleotides outside the gene matches: 14. This CDR3 has 18 residues. The CDR3, as DNA: TGTGCCAGTAGGGGTGGCTCGGTCCTAGCGGACTCCTACAATGAGCAGTTCTTC. Translated, it gives CASRGGSVLADSYNEQFF.

The chain links TRBV30 to TRBJ1-1; 7 bases are a match to TRBD1. CDR1 and CDR2 (germline): GTSNPN, SVGIG (reference sequence). V shed 4 bases, J shed 4 bases, and the junction held 12 bases outside the gene matches. This CDR3 region has 15 residues. In DNA, the CDR3 is TGTGCCTGGATAACGACAGGGCGGTGGGGCACTGAAGCTTTCTTT. It yields the protein CAWITTGRWGTEAFF.

The V and J genes are TRBV19 and TRBJ2-7, with 9 bases that match TRBD1. J lost 3 bases, V lost 3 bases, and 6 bases had no gene match. The CDR3 is made up of 15 amino acids. In germline, CDR1 is LNHDA, CDR2 SQIVND (reference sequence). The CDR3, as DNA: TGTGCCAGTAGTATGACGGACAGGGGTGGCTACGAGCAGTACTTC. This gives the protein CASSMTDRGGYEQYF.

The rearrangement links TRBV7-8 to TRBJ1-5; D is unclear. V shed 5 bases and J shed 3 bases, with 8 bases lying between them. The length of the CDR3 is 13 residues. CDR1 SGHVS and CDR2 FQNEAQ come from the germline V gene. The CDR3 bases are TGTGCCAGCAGCCCAAGCCTCAATCAGCCCCAGCATTTT. It is translated as CASSPSLNQPQHF.

The V gene is TRBV6-4, the J gene TRBJ1-2; TRBD1 is a possible D gene (6 bases). The CDR3 totals 14 residues. The V end lost 7 bases, the J end lost 0 bases, and 12 bases lay between the germline ends. Germline V gene data show CDR1 as MRHNA and CDR2 as SNTAGT. The CDR3 DNA follows: TGTGCCAGCACCCACAGGGAAGCTAACTATGGCTACACCTTC. It translates to CASTHREANYGYTF.

The rearrangement uses TRBV2 and TRBJ1-4, with D perhaps TRBD1 (5 bases). The CDR3 totals 12 residues. Per the germline V gene, CDR1 is SNHLY and CDR2 is FYNNEI. V was cut by 8 bases and J by 8 bases, with 12 bases left in between. CDR3 in DNA: TGTGCCAGCGGGGCCCGCCCCGAAAAACTGTTTTTT. Translation: CASGARPEKLFF.

The chain couples TRBV19 to TRBJ1-5, with 8 nucleotides matching TRBD1. CDR3 length: 14 amino acids. The ends lost 7 bases at V and 2 bases at J; junction bases unmatched: 4. Germline V gene sequence: CDR1 LNHDA, CDR2 SQIVND (reference sequence). The CDR3 DNA reads TGTGCCAGTAATCCGGGACAGGGCAATCAGCCCCAGCATTTT. Translated: CASNPGQGNQPQHF.

V and J are TRBV14 and TRBJ2-2; 9 bases line up with TRBD1. The CDR3 consists of 15 residues. Germline-derived CDR1 and CDR2 are SGHDN and FVKESK. V lost 5 bases and J lost 4; bases outside the gene matches: 5. The CDR3: CASSTRTGATGELFF. CDR3 nucleotide sequence: TGTGCCAGCAGCACCAGGACAGGGGCCACCGGGGAGCTGTTTTTT.

A single count supports this clone. This chain connects TRBV12-5 to TRBJ2-7, with 10 bases aligning to TRBD2. Germline values: CDR1 LGHNT, CDR2 FRNRAP. The CDR3 consists of 13 residues. CDR3 DNA sequence: TGTGCTAGTGGTTTGGTACAGGCTAGCGGGGGCCCAGTC. It codes for CASGLVQASGGPV.

This sequence joins TRBV7-2 and TRBJ2-1; perhaps TRBD2 as D (6 bases). Trimming left V 4 bases short and J 7 bases short, with 17 bases between. Germline V gene data show CDR1 as SGHTA and CDR2 as FQGNSA. This CDR3 region has 15 residues. CDR3 nucleotides: TGTGCCAGCAGCTCGGACTACTTACGACAGAATGAGCAGTTCTTC. The encoded protein is CASSSDYLRQNEQFF.

As concerns this clone: Other nucleotide sequences in the sample specify the same CDR3. This chain connects TRBV2 to TRBJ2-7; TRBD1 aligns across 10 bases. The CDR3 runs 13 residues. CDR1 and CDR2 from the germline V gene are SNHLY and FYNNEI. V lost 8 bases and J lost 3; bases outside the gene matches: 4. The CDR3 sequence is CASSRTGGYEQYF. CDR3 sequence (DNA): TGTGCCAGCTCGCGGACAGGGGGCTACGAGCAGTACTTC.

The V call is TRBV27, the J call TRBJ2-7; the match to TRBD2 covers 13 bases. Germline values: CDR1 MNHEY, CDR2 SMNVEV (reference sequence). V lost 4 bases and J lost 0; bases outside the gene matches: 6. The CDR3 length is 17 residues. The CDR3, as DNA: TGTGCCAGCAGTTCCAGGACTAGCGGGGGAAGCTCCTACGAGCAGTACTTC. Translating it yields CASSSRTSGGSSYEQYF.

This chain links TRBV11-2 with TRBJ2-3; tentative D call: TRBD1 (5 bases). This CDR3 contains 15 residues. Looked up from germline, CDR1 is SGHAT and CDR2 is FQNNGV. V was shortened by 7 bases and J by 2 bases, with 16 bases between the two germline ends. This CDR3 reads CASILQTVSTDTQYF. The DNA for the CDR3 is TGTGCCAGCATCCTCCAGACAGTCTCCACAGATACGCAGTATTTT.

This clone was seen only once. The chain couples TRBV5-1 to TRBJ1-1; D is uncertain. Germline loops: CDR1 SGHRS, CDR2 YFSETQ. CDR3 size: 13 residues. Deletions cut 1 base from V and 1 base from J, with 5 bases between. CDR3 coding DNA: TGCGCCAGCAGCTTGCCAGGGAACACTGAAGCTTTCTTT. Its translation is CASSLPGNTEAFF.

The rearrangement joins TRBV6-1 to TRBJ1-5, with D hard to call. V gave up 3 bases and J gave up 0 bases, with 9 bases separating them. The CDR3 covers 15 residues. Germline V lookup: CDR1 MNHNS, CDR2 SASEGT. The CDR3: CASSESVYSNQPQHF. For the CDR3, the DNA is TGTGCCAGCAGTGAGTCCGTGTATAGCAATCAGCCCCAGCATTTT.

Only a few counts were recorded for this clone. The chain couples TRBV12-3 or TRBV12-4 to TRBJ1-2; D remains unclear. The germline V and J ends were trimmed by 5 bases and 5 bases, with 6 bases remaining between them. The CDR3 loop spans 11 amino acids. The CDR3 nucleotides are TGTGCCAGCAGTAACGGGTATGGCTACACCTTC. Its translation: CASSNGYGYTF.